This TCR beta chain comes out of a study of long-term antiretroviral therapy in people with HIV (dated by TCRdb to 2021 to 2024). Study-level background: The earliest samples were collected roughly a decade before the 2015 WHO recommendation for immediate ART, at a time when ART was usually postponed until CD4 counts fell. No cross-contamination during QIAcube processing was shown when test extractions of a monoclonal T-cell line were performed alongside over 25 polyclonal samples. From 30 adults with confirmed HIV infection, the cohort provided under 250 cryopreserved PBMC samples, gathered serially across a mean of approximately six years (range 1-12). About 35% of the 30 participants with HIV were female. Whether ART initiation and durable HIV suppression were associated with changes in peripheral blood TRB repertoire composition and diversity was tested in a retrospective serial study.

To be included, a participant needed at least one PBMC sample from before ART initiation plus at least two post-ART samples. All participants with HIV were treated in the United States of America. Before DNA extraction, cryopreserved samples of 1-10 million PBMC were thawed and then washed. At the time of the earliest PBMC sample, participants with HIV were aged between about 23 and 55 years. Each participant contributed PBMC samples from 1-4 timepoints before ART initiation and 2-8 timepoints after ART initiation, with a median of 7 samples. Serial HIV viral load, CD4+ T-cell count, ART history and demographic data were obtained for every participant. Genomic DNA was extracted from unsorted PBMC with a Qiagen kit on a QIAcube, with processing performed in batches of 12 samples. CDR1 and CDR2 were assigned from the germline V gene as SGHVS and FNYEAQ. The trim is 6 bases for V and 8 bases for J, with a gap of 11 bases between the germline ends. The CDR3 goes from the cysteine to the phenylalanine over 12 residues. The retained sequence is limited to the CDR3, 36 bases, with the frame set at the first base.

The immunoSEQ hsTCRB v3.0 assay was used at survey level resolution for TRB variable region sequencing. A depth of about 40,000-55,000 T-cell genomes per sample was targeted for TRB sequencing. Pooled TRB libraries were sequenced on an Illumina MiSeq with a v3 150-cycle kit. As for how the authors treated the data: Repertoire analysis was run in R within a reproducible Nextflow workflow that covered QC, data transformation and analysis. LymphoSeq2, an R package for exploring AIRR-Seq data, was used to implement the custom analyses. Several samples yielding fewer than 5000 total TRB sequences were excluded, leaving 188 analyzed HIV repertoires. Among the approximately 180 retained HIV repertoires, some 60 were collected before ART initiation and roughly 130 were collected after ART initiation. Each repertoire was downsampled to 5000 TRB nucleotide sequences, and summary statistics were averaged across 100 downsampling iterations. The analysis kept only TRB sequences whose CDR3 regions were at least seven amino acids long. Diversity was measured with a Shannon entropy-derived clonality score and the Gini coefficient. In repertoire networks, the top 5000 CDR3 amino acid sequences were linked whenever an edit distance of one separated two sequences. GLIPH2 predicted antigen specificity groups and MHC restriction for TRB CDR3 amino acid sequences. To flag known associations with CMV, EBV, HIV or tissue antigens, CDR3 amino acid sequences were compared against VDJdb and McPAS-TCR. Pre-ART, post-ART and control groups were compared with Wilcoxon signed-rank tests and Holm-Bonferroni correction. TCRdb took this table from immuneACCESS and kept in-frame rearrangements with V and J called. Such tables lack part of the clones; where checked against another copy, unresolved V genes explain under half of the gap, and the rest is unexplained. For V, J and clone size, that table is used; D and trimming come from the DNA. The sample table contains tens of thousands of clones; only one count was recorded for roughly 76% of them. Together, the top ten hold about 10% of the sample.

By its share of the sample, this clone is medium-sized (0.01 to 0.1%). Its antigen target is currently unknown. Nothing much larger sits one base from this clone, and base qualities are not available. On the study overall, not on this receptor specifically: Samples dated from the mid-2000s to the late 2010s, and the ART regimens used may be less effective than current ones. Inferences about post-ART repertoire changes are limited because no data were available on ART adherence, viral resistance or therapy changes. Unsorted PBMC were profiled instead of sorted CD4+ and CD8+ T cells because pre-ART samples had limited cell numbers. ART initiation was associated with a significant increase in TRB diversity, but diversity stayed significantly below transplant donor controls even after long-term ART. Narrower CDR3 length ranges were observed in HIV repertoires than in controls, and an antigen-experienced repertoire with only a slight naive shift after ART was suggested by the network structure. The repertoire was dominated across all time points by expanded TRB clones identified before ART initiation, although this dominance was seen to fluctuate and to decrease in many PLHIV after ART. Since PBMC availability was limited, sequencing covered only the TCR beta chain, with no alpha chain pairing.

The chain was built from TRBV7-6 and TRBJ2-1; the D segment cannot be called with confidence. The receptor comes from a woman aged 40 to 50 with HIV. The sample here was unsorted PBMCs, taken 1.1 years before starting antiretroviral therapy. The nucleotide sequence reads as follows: TGTGCCAGCAGTCCCGTTGGGGATGAGCAGTTCTTC. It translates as CASSPVGDEQFF.